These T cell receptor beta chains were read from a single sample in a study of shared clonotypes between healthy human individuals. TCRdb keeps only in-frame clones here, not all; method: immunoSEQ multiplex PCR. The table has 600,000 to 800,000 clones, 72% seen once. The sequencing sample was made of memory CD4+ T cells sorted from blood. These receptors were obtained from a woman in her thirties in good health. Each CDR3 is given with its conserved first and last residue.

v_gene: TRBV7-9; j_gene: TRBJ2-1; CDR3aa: CASSRTSAQFF
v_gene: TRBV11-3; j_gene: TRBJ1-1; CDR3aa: CASSSHHGFEAFF
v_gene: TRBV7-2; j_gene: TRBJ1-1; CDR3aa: CASSSQGDTEAFF
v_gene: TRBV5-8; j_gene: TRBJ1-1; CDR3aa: CASSLITGTDLMNTEAFF
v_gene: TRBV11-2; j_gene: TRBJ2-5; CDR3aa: CASSPGGGETQYF
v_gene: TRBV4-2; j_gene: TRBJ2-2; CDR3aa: CASRGGSDTGELFF
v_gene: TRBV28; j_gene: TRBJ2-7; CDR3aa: CASSLSAGYEQYF
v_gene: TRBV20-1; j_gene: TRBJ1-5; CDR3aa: CSEQDQPQHF
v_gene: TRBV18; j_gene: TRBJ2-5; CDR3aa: CASSPRGSQETQYF
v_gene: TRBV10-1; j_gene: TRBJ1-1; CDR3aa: CASGAGTNTEAFF
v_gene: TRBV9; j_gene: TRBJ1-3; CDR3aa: CASSVSADSGNTIYF
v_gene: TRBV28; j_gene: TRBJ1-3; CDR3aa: CASSLFTGNTIYF
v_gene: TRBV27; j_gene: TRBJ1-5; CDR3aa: CASSSWQKNQPQHF
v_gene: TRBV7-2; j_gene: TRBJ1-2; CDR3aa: CASSFADYGYTF
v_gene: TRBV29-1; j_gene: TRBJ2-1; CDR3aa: CSVEAGGPYNEQFF
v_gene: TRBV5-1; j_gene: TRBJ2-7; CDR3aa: CASSFGDRDRGEQYF
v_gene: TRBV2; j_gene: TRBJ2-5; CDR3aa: CASTGTGVVETQYF
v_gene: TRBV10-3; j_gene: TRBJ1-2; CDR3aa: CAISGSGGSYGYTF
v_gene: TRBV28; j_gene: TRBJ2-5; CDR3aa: CASSFPSGRDQETQYF
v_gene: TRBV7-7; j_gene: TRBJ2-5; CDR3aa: CASSFTGLPQETQYF
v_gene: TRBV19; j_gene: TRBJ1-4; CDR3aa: CASSTQAGTALNEKLFF
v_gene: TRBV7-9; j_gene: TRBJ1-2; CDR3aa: CASSRGQGGGYTF
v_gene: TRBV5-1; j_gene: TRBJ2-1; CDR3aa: CASSIASGSYNEQFF
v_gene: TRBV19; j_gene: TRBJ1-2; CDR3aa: CASSGQVDGYTF
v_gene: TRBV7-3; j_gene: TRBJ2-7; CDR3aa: CASSPKGLADYEQYF
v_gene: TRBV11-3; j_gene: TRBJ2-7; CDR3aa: CASSHGQVPPYEQYF
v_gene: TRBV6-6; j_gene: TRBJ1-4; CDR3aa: CASSYIPEKLFF
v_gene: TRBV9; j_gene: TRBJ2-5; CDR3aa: CASSVGQSQGFETQYF
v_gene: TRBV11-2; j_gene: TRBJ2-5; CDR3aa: CASSTGQGSETQYF
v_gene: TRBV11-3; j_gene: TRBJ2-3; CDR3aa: CASSLLRAGGTQYF
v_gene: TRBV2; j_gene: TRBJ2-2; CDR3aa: CASRTSGGSNTGELFF
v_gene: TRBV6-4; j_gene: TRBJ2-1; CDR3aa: CASSDRTSGRFNEQFF
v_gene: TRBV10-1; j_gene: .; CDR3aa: CAPGASGRVNEQYF
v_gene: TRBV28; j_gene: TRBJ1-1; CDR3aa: CASSQTGTGNTEAFF
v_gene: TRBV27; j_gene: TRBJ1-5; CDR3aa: CASSFVRDQPQHF
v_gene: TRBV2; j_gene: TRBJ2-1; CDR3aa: CASTTWEGNEQFF
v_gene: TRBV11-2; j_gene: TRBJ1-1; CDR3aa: CASSEWGDTEAFF
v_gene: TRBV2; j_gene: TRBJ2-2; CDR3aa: CASSERPRNTGELFF
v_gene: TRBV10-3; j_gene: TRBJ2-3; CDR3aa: CAISEVGTGPDTQYF
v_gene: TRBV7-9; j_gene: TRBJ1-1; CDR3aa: CASSPGRVGSTEAFF
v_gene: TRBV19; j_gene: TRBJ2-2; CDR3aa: CASSLENTGELFF
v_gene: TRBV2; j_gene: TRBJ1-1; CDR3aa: CASRPTGVTEAFF
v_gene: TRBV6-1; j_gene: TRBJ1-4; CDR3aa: CASSEQTTNEKLFF
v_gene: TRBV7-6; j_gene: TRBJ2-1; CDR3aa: CASSLAAGSSYNEQFF
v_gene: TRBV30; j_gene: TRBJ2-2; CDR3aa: CAWCSTPWGELFF
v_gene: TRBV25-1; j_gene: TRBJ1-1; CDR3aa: CASSVDRGWTEAFF
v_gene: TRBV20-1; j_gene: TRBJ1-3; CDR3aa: CSAREPNTIYF
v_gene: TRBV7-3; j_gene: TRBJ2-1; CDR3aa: CASRGGLAGDEQFF
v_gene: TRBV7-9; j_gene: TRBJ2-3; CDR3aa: CASLLAGLGLGTDTQYF
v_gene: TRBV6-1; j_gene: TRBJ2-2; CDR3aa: CASSPGLAGDGELFF
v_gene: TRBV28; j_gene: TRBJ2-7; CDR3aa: CASTRRQGAYEQYF
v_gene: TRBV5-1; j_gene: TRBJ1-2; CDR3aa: CASTTGSNYGYTF
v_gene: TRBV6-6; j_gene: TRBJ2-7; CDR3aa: CASSYSRGIGEQYF
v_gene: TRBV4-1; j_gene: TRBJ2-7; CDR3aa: CASSQASGPDSYEQYF
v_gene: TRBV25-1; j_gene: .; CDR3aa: CASSVRPDSYEQYF
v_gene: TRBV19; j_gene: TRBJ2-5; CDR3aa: CASQVSGGQTQYF
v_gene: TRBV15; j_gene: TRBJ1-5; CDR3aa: CATSRDKGNQPQHF